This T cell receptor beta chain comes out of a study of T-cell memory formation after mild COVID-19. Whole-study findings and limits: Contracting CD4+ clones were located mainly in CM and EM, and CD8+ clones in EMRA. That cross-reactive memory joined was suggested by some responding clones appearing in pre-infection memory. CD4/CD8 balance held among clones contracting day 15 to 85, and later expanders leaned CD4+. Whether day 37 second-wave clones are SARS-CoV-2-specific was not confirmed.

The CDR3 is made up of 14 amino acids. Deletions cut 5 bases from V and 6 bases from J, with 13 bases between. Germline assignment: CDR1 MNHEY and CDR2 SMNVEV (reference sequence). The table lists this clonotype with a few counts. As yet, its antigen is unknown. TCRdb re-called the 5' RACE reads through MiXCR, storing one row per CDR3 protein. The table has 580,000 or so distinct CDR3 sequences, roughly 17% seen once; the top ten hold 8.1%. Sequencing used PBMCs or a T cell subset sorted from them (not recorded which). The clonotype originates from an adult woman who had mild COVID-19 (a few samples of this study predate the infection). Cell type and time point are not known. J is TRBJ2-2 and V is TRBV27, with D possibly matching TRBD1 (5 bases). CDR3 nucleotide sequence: TGTGCCAGCAGTCTATTGACAGAGCCCGGGGAGCTGTTTTTT. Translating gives CASSLLTEPGELFF.